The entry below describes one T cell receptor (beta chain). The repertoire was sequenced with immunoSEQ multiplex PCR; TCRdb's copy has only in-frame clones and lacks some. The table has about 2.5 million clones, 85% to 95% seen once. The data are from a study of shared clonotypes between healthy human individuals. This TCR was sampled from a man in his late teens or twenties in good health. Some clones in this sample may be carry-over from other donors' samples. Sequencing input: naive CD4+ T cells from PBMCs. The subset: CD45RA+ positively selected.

CDR3 loop: CASSLAQGKQYF. The CDR3 nucleotides are TGTGCCAGCAGTTTAGCACAGGGGAAGCAGTACTTC. This rearrangement joins TRBV28 to TRBJ2-7; TRBD1 agrees at 7 bases. Germline lookup yields CDR1 MDHEN and CDR2 SYDVKM. With V trimmed by 2 bases and J by 8 bases, 3 bases remained unmatched. This CDR3 has 12 residues. The full variable domain, completed using reference TRBV28 and TRBJ2-7, is DVKVTQSSRYLVKRTGEKVFLECVQDMDHENMFWYRQDPGLGLRLIYFSYDVKMKEKGDIPEGYSVSREKKERFSLILESASTNQTSMYLCASSLAQGKQYFGPGTRLTVT.